This entry lists 24 T cell receptor beta chains sequenced from one sample in a study of blood T cell repertoires in COVID-19 (dated by TCRdb to about 2020). The library was made by the immunoSEQ multiplex PCR assay. What TCRdb holds here is the immuneACCESS table cut down to in-frame rearrangements. Part of the clones is not present; checked against another copy, under half of the missing clones reflect an unresolved V gene, and the others are unexplained. The table for this sample lists 150,000 to 200,000 clones; roughly 76% of them were counted only once. Roughly 12% of the sample is held by the ten biggest clonotypes. Sequenced material: peripheral blood. Receptor source: an elderly woman with COVID-19, enrolled during active disease.

The J gene is TRBJ2-3, the V gene TRBV6-2 or TRBV6-3, with unresolved D. The CDR3 runs 14 residues. Between the trimmed V and J ends, which lost 6 bases and 3 bases, there was a span of 13 bases. Germline CDR1 reads MNHEY; CDR2 reads SVGEGT. In DNA, the CDR3 is TGTGCCAGCAGCCCCCCCGGCAGGACAGATACGCAGTATTTT. Amino acids: CASSPPGRTDTQYF.

V and J are TRBV5-1 and TRBJ1-4; 9 nucleotides align to TRBD1. Trimming at V came to 0 bases and at J to 8 bases, leaving 5 bases not matched to a gene. The CDR3 is 15 amino acids. Germline V gene lookup returns CDR1 SGHRS and CDR2 YFSETQ. For the CDR3, the DNA is TGCGCCAGCAGCTTGGGAGGGACAGGGCTCGAAAAACTGTTTTTT. It is translated as CASSLGGTGLEKLFF.

The V and J genes are TRBV19 and TRBJ1-2; possible D gene TRBD1, 6 bases. The V and J ends lost 4 bases and 7 bases respectively, with 19 bases between them. The CDR3 is 15 amino acids. CDR1 is LNHDA and CDR2 is SQIVND in the germline V gene (reference sequence). The CDR3 here is CASSTTGLVGRGYTF. CDR3 coding DNA: TGTGCCAGTAGTACTACAGGGCTGGTGGGTCGTGGCTACACCTTC.

The sample holds a few counts of this clone. The CDR3 DNA reads TGTGCCAGCAGTTTTGCAGGATCAAACGAGCGCTACACCTTC. As protein: CASSFAGSNERYTF. The chain joins TRBV27 to TRBJ1-2; D unclear. Germline CDR1 MNHEY, CDR2 SMNVEV (reference sequence). The CDR3 has 14 residues. Trimming left V 3 bases short and J 9 bases short, with 17 bases between.

The gene calls are TRBV2 and TRBJ2-7; weak D call: TRBD2 (5 bases). The V gene lost 7 bases and the J gene lost 1 base, with 8 bases spanning the gap. The CDR3 is made up of 12 amino acids. CDR1 and CDR2 from the germline V gene are SNHLY and FYNNEI. The CDR3 nucleotides read TGTGCCAGCAACGGGGATTCCTACGAGCAGTACTTC. It encodes CASNGDSYEQYF.

V and J are TRBV5-1 and TRBJ1-1, with TRBD1 matching over 7 bases. This CDR3 has 18 amino acids. CDR1 SGHRS and CDR2 YFSETQ come from the germline V gene. Losses at the gene ends were 3 bases for V and 2 bases for J; bases not matched to a gene: 16. The CDR3 bases are TGCGCCAGCAGCTCTGGGGCGGCAGGGGGAGCATCCAACACTGAAGCTTTCTTT. Its translation: CASSSGAAGGASNTEAFF. Drawing the rest from reference TRBV5-1 and TRBJ1-1, the complete variable domain is KAGVTQTPRYLIKTRGQQVTLSCSPISGHRSVSWYQQTPGQGLQFLFEYFSETQRNKGNFPGRFSGRQFSNSRSEMNVSTLELGDSALYLCASSSGAAGGASNTEAFFGQGTRLTVV.

The rearrangement links TRBV5-4 to TRBJ2-7, with 11 bases that match TRBD2. CDR3 size: 16 residues. Unmatched junction bases numbered 11, after V lost 4 bases and J lost 5 bases. Germline V gene data show CDR1 as SGHNT and CDR2 as YYREEE (reference sequence). Here the CDR3 DNA reads TGTGCCAGCAGCCCGACCCCCACTAGCGGGGGACACGAGCAGTACTTC. Amino acid sequence: CASSPTPTSGGHEQYF.

V is TRBV7-9 and J is TRBJ2-1, with D unclear. The germline V gene encodes CDR1 SEHNR and CDR2 FQNEAQ (reference sequence). Trimming stripped 1 base from V and 7 bases from J, with 11 bases between. This CDR3 has 14 residues. The CDR3 reads CASSLVHFQNEQFF. CDR3 DNA sequence: TGTGCCAGCAGCTTAGTTCACTTCCAAAATGAGCAGTTCTTC.

The rearrangement uses TRBV5-4 and TRBJ2-5; maybe TRBD2 (6 bases). CDR1 is SGHNT, CDR2 YYREEE, per germline (reference sequence). V shed 7 bases and J shed 3 bases, with 16 bases lying between them. CDR3 size: 14 residues. The CDR3 region is CASGERAVEETQYF. CDR3 in DNA: TGTGCCAGCGGGGAGCGGGCGGTCGAAGAGACCCAGTACTTC.

This clone was recorded once. The chain recombines TRBV27 with TRBJ2-3, with TRBD1 matching 10 bases. This CDR3 is built from 14 residues. J gave up 3 bases and V 6 bases, and 3 bases lay outside the gene matches. Germline lookup yields CDR1 MNHEY and CDR2 SMNVEV (reference sequence). The CDR3 region has the DNA TGTGCCAGCAGCAGGACAGGGGGGACAGATACGCAGTATTTT. It encodes CASSRTGGTDTQYF.

The chain recombines TRBV11-2 with TRBJ1-1, with 7 bases fitting TRBD1. The CDR3 consists of 19 residues. CDR1 is SGHAT, CDR2 FQNNGV, per germline. V was pared by 5 bases and J by 4 bases, with 22 bases of the junction left unmatched. This chain's CDR3 is CASSLTPGQGEYWGTEAFF. The DNA of the CDR3 is TGTGCCAGCAGCCTAACCCCAGGCCAGGGGGAATATTGGGGCACTGAAGCTTTCTTT.

In its sample, this clone was seen once. The chain has TRBV5-4 and TRBJ2-1, with TRBD2 matching 13 bases. J lost 6 bases, V lost 7 bases, and 10 bases had no gene match. CDR3 length equals 16 residues. Per germline, CDR1 SGHNT and CDR2 YYREEE (reference sequence). The CDR3 loop reads CASGPGLAGATNEQFF. For the CDR3, the DNA is TGTGCCAGCGGCCCCGGACTAGCGGGAGCCACCAATGAGCAGTTCTTC.

The rearrangement uses TRBV12-2 and TRBJ1-5; TRBD1 is the table's D call, not checked against the DNA. TRBV12-2 is assigned pseudogene status. The CDR3 runs 21 residues. The CDR3, as DNA: TGTGCAAGTCGCTTAGCTACAACTACCGACAGGGGGAGGGATAGCAATCAGCCCCAGCATTTT. Residues: CASRLATTTDRGRDSNQPQHF.

The chain uses TRBV18 and TRBJ2-7; perhaps TRBD2 as D (7 bases). The CDR3 is 15 residues long. Germline CDR1 is KGHSH and CDR2 is LQKENI. V was pared by 3 bases and J by 4 bases, with 16 bases between. The CDR3 is CASSPTTGGGYEQYF. CDR3 in DNA: TGTGCCAGCTCACCGACTACGGGGGGCGGTTACGAGCAGTACTTC.

The chain couples TRBV4-2 to TRBJ1-6, with TRBD1 identical over 9 bases. The length of the CDR3 is 16 residues. The ends lost 0 bases at V and 9 bases at J; junction bases unmatched: 6. Germline CDR1 LGHNA, CDR2 YNFKEQ. The CDR3 loop is CASSQDVGTGISPLHF. The CDR3 DNA is TGTGCCAGCAGCCAAGATGTGGGGACAGGGATTTCACCCCTCCACTTT.

This clone was counted once. The chain uses TRBV6-5 and TRBJ1-2, with D perhaps TRBD1 (6 bases). With 2 bases removed from V and 2 bases from J, the gap between germline ends came to 12 bases. This CDR3 region has 15 residues. Germline V CDR1 and CDR2: MNHEY, SVGAGI. CDR3 protein: CASSYNDRSNYGYTF. Here the CDR3 DNA reads TGTGCCAGCAGTTACAACGACAGGTCGAACTATGGCTACACCTTC.

This chain uses TRBV3-1 (or the pseudogene TRBV3-2) with TRBJ2-7, with a weak D call TRBD1 (5 bases). V was clipped by 5 bases and J by 4 bases, with 24 bases between them. The CDR3 runs to 17 residues. The germline gives CDR1 LGHDT, CDR2 YNNKEL (reference sequence). Here the CDR3 reads CASSRGRAPRTDYEQYF. In DNA, the CDR3 is TGTGCCAGCAGCAGGGGCCGGGCGCCCCGCACGGATTACGAGCAGTACTTC.

The V and J genes are TRBV29-1 and TRBJ2-1, with 9 bases identical to TRBD2. The CDR3 has 15 amino acids. V was clipped by 5 bases and J by 3 bases; unmatched bases: 8. Germline CDR1 reads SQVTM; CDR2 reads ANQGSEA. In nucleotides, the CDR3 is TGCAGCGTTTCCCGTAGCGGGAGCCGCTACAATGAGCAGTTCTTC. Translating gives CSVSRSGSRYNEQFF.

The rearrangement uses TRBV6-5 and TRBJ1-4, with TRBD1 matching over 8 bases. Germline trimming cut 6 bases from V and 8 bases from J; bases unmatched to any gene: 8. The CDR3 loop spans 14 amino acids. The germline V gene encodes CDR1 MNHEY and CDR2 SVGAGI. The DNA for the CDR3 is TGTGCCAGCAGCTATGGGACAGGCGGCGAAAAACTGTTTTTT. Protein sequence: CASSYGTGGEKLFF.

V and J are TRBV29-1 and TRBJ1-1, with D tentatively TRBD1 (5 bases). Germline CDR1 is SQVTM and CDR2 is ANQGSEA. The V and J ends lost 3 bases and 0 bases respectively, with 14 bases between them. The CDR3 extends over 15 amino acids. CDR3 nucleotide sequence: TGCAGCGTTGACAGGGCCGGGTTCATGAACACTGAAGCTTTCTTT. This codes for CSVDRAGFMNTEAFF.

The chain combines TRBV2 with TRBJ1-4, with 8 nucleotides matching TRBD1. In germline, CDR1 is SNHLY, CDR2 FYNNEI. The length of the CDR3 is 15 residues. The V gene end was trimmed by 5 bases and the J gene end by 2 bases; junction bases not matched to a gene: 4. In nucleotides, the CDR3 is TGTGCCAGCAGTTTAAGACAGGGGACTAATGAAAAACTGTTTTTT. Amino acids: CASSLRQGTNEKLFF.

This chain uses TRBV5-1 with TRBJ2-3; D may be TRBD1 (6 bases). This CDR3 has 15 amino acids. Per germline, CDR1 SGHRS and CDR2 YFSETQ. The germline V and J ends were trimmed by 4 bases and 2 bases, with 14 bases remaining between them. CDR3 DNA sequence: TGCGCCAGCAGCCCCAGCAGGGGCCCCACAGATACGCAGTATTTT. This encodes CASSPSRGPTDTQYF.

V and J are TRBV19 and TRBJ1-6; 8 bases fit TRBD1. The germline V gene encodes CDR1 LNHDA and CDR2 SQIVND (reference sequence). The CDR3 length is 14 residues. Trimming cost V 7 bases and J 5 bases; bases outside gene matches: 4. The CDR3 DNA sequence: TGTGCCAGTACCCCGACAGGGGATAATTCACCCCTCCACTTT. Translation: CASTPTGDNSPLHF.

The chain uses TRBV28 and TRBJ2-1; 9 nucleotides align to TRBD1. This CDR3 has 15 amino acids. CDR1 is MDHEN, CDR2 SYDVKM, per germline. Germline trimming cut 5 bases from V and 7 bases from J; bases unmatched to any gene: 9. The CDR3 sequence: CASSVTGTGKNEQFF. The CDR3 DNA reads TGTGCCAGCAGTGTCACCGGGACAGGGAAAAATGAGCAGTTCTTC. The full variable domain, completed using reference TRBV28 and TRBJ2-1, is DVKVTQSSRYLVKRTGEKVFLECVQDMDHENMFWYRQDPGLGLRLIYFSYDVKMKEKGDIPEGYSVSREKKERFSLILESASTNQTSMYLCASSVTGTGKNEQFFGPGTRLTVL.